A single TCR beta chain is shown here with its context. Ten or more counts support this clonotype. It lacks a known antigen. No much larger clone is present one base from it, and per-base qualities are unavailable. From its cysteine to its phenylalanine, the CDR3 spans 15 amino acids. Just CDR3 DNA is preserved here, 45 bases in frame from base 1. Trimming at the junction amounts to 6 bases on V and 4 bases on J, and the germline ends lie 17 bases apart. In the germline V gene, CDR1 corresponds to SGHTA and CDR2 to FQGNSA. Library method: RACE. For sequencing, a NextSeq 500 was employed. During library preparation, unique molecular identifiers were attached to individual cDNA molecules so that TCRs could be counted in a quantitative, reproducible way. Both TCR alpha and TCR beta chains were sequenced from each blood RNA sample. Concerning the study's data processing: The median number of TCRs per sample was around 96,000, ranging from roughly 20,000 to 700,000. The Decombinator software suite was used to annotate the V, J and CDR3 of the TCR reads. Every sample was subsampled to the same number of TCRs (28,000) for the PS versus PT1 abundance plots. Expanded TCRs were defined as absent before sensitization and observed at least eight times at the 2-week time point. TCRdb handled the public reads itself, with Q25 trimming in fastp and clone calling in MiXCR, and kept productive beta chains. Merged by CDR3 protein, the rows form single entries marked with the most common genes and DNA. TCRdb's processing, not the authors' own work, is the source of the V and J calls. The sample yields approximately 370,000 distinct CDR3 sequences; about 5% were counted once. Over 7% of the sample is taken by the ten largest.

This specimen belongs to a study of human T cells and chemical hapten exposure (dated by TCRdb to the early 2020s). For context, the study as a whole: For sensitization, 2% DPC in acetone was applied to a roughly 2 cm by roughly 2 cm area of upper inner arm skin. In alopecia patients, the study followed how the peripheral blood TCR repertoire changed in vivo over primary and secondary sensitization to diphenylcyclopropenone (DPC), a hapten. Patients additionally received weekly therapeutic DPC doses to the scalp throughout the approximately 25-week study period. Blood samples were taken from patients before sensitization (week 0) and then at 2, 6 and about 24 weeks after DPC sensitization. Blood for TCR sequencing was provided by twenty-nine alopecia patients at one to four time points (pre-sensitization, 2, 6 and 24 weeks). Libraries were pooled for sequencing, and variation in per-sample TCR yields was attributed mainly to small differences in library volumes within the pool. The patient cohort, mostly female, included alopecia areata with under or over 50% scalp involvement, alopecia totalis and alopecia universalis. Patch tests used Finn chambers with 0.01% DPC on the upper back, scored after 6 days by International Contact Dermatitis Research Group standards. Summary of the overall study and its limitations: A positive correlation was found between the number of PT1 expanded TCRs and patch test score, with significance reached at thresholds 8, 16 and 32 but not 4. Significantly more large CDR3 similarity clusters were formed by expanded TCRs than by pre-sensitization or healthy control sets, consistent with antigen-driven responses. DPC sensitization did not change how many TCRs were above 1 in 1000 frequency, and no evidence was found of alterations in global repertoire structure. Alopecia, a presumed autoimmune disease, was present in all patients, so the immune response of the patients might differ from that of healthy individuals. Repeated subsampling changed both the strength of the expansion versus patch-test correlation and the threshold at which the correlation became significant.

Read against the paper, the sample's time point label means: pre-sensitization, week 0. Per the publication, the treatment or condition label means: therapeutic diphenylcyclopropenone sensitization with weekly scalp DPC. Blood at each patch-test visit was drawn before the patch test was applied. Patients were considered eligible if aged 18 to 70, diagnosed with alopecia and deemed suitable for DPC therapy, and patients were excluded if pregnant. Total RNA was isolated from unfractionated whole blood collected in Tempus Blood RNA tubes. The sample consisted of whole blood, taken in connection with sensitization to the hapten diphenylcyclopropenone (DPC). The TCR was taken from a woman under 30 with alopecia areata. Some clones in this sample may be carry-over from other donors' samples. The chain is assembled from TRBV7-2 and TRBJ2-3; TRBD1 is possibly the D segment (5 matching bases). The CDR3 region: CASRIGDSEADTQYF. The sequenced DNA is TGTGCCAGCAGAATAGGTGACAGCGAAGCAGATACGCAGTATTTT.